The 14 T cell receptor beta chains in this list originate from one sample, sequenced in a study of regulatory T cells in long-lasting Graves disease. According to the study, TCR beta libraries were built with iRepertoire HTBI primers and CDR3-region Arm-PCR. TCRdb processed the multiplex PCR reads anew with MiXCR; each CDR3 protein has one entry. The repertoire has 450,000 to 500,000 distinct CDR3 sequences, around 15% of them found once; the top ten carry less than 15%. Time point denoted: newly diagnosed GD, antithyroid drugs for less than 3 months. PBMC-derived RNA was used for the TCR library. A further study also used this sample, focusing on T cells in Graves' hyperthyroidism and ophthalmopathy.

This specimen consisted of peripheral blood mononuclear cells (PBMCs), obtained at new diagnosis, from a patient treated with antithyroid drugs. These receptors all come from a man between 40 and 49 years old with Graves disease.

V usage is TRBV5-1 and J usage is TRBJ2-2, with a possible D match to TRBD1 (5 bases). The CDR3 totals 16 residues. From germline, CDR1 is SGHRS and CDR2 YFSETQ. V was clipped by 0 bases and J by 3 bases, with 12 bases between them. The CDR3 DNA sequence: TGCGCCAGCAGCTTGGGGCAGGGTACTGACACCGGGGAGCTGTTTTTT. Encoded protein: CASSLGQGTDTGELFF.

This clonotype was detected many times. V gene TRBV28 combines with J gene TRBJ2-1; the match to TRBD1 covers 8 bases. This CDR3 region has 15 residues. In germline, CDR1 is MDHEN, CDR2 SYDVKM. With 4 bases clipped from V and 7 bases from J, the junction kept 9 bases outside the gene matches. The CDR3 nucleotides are TGTGCCAGCAGTTCAGGGGGCAAGGTCTGGAATGAGCAGTTCTTC. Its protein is CASSSGGKVWNEQFF.

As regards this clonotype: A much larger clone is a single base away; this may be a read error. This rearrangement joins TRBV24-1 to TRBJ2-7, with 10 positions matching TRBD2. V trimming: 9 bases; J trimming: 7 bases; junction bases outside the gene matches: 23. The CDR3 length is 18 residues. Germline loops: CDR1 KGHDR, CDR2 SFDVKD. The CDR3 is CATQPTASSGSRADEQYF. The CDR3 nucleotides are TGTGCCACCCAACCTACCGCCTCTAGCGGGAGTAGGGCAGATGAGCAGTACTTC.

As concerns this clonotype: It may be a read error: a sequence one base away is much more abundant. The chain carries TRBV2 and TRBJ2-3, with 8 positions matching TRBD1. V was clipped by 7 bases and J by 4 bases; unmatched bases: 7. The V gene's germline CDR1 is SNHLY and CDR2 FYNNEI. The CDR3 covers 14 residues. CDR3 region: CASTDRGSSDTQYF. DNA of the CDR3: TGTGCCAGCACTGACAGGGGATCGTCAGATACGCAGTATTTT.

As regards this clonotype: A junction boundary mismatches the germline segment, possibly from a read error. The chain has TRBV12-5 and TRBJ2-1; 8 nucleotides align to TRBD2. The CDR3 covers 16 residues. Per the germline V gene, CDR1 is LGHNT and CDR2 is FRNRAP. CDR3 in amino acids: CTSGLVLSGSGNEQFF. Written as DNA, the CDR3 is TGTACTAGTGGTTTGGTACTAAGCGGGAGCGGCAATGAGCAGTTCTTC. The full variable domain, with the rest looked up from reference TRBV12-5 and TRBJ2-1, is DARVTQTPRHKVTEMGQEVTMRCQPILGHNTVFWYRQTMMQGLELLAYFRNRAPLDDSGMPKDRFSAEMPDATLATLKIQPSEPRDSAVYFCTSGLVLSGSGNEQFFGPGTRLTVL.

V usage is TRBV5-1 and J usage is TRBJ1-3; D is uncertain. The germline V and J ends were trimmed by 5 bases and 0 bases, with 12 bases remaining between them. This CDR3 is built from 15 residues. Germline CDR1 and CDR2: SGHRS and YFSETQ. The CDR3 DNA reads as TGCGCCAGCAGGGTAGATACGAGCTCTGGAAACACCATATATTTT. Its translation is CASRVDTSSGNTIYF.

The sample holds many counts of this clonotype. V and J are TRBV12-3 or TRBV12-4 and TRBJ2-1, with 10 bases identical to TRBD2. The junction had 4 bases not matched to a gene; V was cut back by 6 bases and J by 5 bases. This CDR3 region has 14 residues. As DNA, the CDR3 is TGTGCCAGCAGCTTACTAGCGGGAAACAATGAGCAGTTCTTC. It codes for CASSLLAGNNEQFF.

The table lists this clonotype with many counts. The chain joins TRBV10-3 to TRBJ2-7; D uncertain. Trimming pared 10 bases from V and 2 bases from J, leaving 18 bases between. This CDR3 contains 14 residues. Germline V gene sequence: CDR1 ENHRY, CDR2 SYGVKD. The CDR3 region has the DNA TGTGCCACCGAGCAAGGAGCGTCTACCTACGAGCAGTACTTC. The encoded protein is CATEQGASTYEQYF.

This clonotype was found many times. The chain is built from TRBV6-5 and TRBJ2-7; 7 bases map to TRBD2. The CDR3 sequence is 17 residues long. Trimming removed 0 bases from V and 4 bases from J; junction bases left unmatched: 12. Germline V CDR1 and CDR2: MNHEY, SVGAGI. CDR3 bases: TGTGCCAGCAGTTACTCGCTCTGGGGAGCGGGAAGGTACGAGCAGTACTTC. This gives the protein CASSYSLWGAGRYEQYF.

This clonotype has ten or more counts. The CDR3 nucleotides read TGTGCCAGCAGCCATACGGGAGCCCCCTTAGAGCAGTACTTC. It translates to CASSHTGAPLEQYF. This chain links TRBV3-1 with TRBJ2-7, with D perhaps TRBD2 (6 bases). Germline V gene lookup returns CDR1 LGHDT and CDR2 YNNKEL (reference sequence). This CDR3 region has 14 residues. V lost 3 bases and J 7 bases, leaving 16 bases between the germline ends.

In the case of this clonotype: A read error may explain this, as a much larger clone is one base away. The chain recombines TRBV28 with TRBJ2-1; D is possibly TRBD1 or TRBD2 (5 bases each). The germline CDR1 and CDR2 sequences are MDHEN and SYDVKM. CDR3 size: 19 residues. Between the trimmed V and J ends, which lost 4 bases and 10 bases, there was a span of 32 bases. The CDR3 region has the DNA TGTGCCAGCAGTTCCCCGGGGACGGGAAAACTAATACTTACCTACGAGCAGTTCTTC. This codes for CASSSPGTGKLILTYEQFF. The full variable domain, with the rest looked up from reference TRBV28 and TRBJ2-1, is DVKVTQSSRYLVKRTGEKVFLECVQDMDHENMFWYRQDPGLGLRLIYFSYDVKMKEKGDIPEGYSVSREKKERFSLILESASTNQTSMYLCASSSPGTGKLILTYEQFFGPGTRLTVL.

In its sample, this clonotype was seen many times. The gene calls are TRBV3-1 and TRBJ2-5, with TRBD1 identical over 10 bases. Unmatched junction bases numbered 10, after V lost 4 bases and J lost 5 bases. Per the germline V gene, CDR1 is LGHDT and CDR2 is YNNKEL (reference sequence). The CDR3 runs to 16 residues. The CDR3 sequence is CASSLSGTGVIETQYF. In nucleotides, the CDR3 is TGTGCCAGCAGCCTGTCCGGGACAGGGGTTATCGAGACCCAGTACTTC.

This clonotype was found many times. This CDR3 is CASIPRTASNTEAFF. DNA for the CDR3: TGTGCCAGTATACCACGGACAGCTAGTAACACTGAAGCTTTCTTT. V is TRBV19 and J is TRBJ1-1; weak D call: TRBD1 (6 bases). This CDR3 spans 15 amino acids. The ends were cut back, 7 bases at V and 2 bases at J, with 17 bases in the middle. The germline gives CDR1 LNHDA, CDR2 SQIVND (reference sequence).

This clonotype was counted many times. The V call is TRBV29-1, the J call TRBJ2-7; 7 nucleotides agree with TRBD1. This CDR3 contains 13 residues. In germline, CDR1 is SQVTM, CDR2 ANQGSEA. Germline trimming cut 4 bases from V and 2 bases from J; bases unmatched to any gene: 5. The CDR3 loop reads CSVGGGQAYEQYF. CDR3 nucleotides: TGCAGCGTTGGAGGAGGACAGGCCTACGAGCAGTACTTC.